The clone carrying this T cell receptor beta chain was recorded a few times. In the original analysis: Amplifying reference gene primers gave estimates of nucleated cell counts. Clones were sequenced by immunoSEQ multiplex PCR, and TCRdb holds only the in-frame ones, with some missing. V and J calls and clone size are those listed in that table; D and trimming were worked out from the DNA. The sample lists approximately 280,000 clones; 89% were seen once. This sample is drawn from a study of blood T cell repertoires in COVID-19. The source of this sequence is a man in his forties or fifties with acute or convalescent COVID-19. The sample comprised peripheral blood.

The CDR3 spells CASSRLTSQRRRGYEQYF. The CDR3, as DNA: TGTGCCAGCAGCCGCCTGACTAGTCAAAGGCGGCGAGGCTACGAGCAGTACTTC. The V and J genes are TRBV3-1 (or the pseudogene TRBV3-2) and TRBJ2-7, with D perhaps TRBD2 (6 bases). CDR1 and CDR2 from the germline V gene are LGHDT and YNNKEL (reference sequence). V was trimmed by 4 bases and J by 3 bases, leaving 25 bases between them. The CDR3 has 18 amino acids.